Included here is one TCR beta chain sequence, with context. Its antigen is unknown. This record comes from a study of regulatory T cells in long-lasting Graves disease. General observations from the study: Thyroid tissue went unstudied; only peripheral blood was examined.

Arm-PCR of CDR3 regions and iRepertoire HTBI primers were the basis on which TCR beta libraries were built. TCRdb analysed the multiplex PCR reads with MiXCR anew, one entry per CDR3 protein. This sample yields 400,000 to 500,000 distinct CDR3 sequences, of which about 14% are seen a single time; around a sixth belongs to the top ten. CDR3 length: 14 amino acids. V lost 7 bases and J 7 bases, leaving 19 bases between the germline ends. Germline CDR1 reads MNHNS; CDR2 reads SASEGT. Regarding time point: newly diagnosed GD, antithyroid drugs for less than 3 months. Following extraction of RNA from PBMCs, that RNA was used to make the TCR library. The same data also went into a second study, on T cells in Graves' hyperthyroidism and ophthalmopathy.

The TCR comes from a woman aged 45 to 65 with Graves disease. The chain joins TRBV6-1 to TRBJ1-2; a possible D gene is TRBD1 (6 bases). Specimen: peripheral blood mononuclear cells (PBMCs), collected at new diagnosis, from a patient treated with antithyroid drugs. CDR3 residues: CASTLLTGIFGYTF. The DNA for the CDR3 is TGTGCCAGCACCCTCCTCACAGGGATCTTTGGCTACACCTTC.